Presented here are 20 T cell receptor beta chains from one specimen sequenced in a study of monozygotic twins with inflammatory bowel disease. TCRdb re-called the 5' RACE reads, yielding one record per CDR3 amino acid sequence without DNA. The sample includes about 380,000 distinct CDR3 sequences. Sequences were obtained from blood. The receptor set was obtained from a human donor with ulcerative colitis or Crohn's disease, or a healthy co-twin of an affected twin (not recorded which).

The chain is built from TRBV12-3 or TRBV12-4 and TRBJ2-3; TCRdb names TRBD2, which stays unverified in the absence of DNA. This CDR3 contains 15 residues. The chain's CDR3 is CASRPGLAGTDTQYF.

The chain has TRBV9 and TRBJ2-1. CDR3 length: 16 residues. CDR1 and CDR2 from the germline V gene are SGDLS and YYNGEE. The CDR3 here is CASSYLGSSTYNEQFF.

CDR3 residues: CASSVHGAGEQETQYF. This chain joins TRBV9 and TRBJ2-5; no DNA is available, so the TRBD2 call from TCRdb remains unchecked. The V gene's germline CDR1 is SGDLS and CDR2 YYNGEE. This CDR3 region has 16 residues. The whole variable domain, filled in from reference TRBV9 and TRBJ2-5, reads DSGVTQTPKHLITATGQRVTLRCSPRSGDLSVYWYQQSLDQGLQFLIQYYNGEERAKGNILERFSAQQFPDLHSELNLSSLELGDSALYFCASSVHGAGEQETQYFGPGTRLLVL.

This sequence joins TRBV10-3 and TRBJ2-7; without DNA, the TCRdb call of TRBD1 cannot be checked. The germline gives CDR1 ENHRY, CDR2 SYGVKD. CDR3 length: 14 amino acids. CDR3 residues: CAISGGQLSYEQYF.

V gene TRBV7-9 combines with J gene TRBJ2-7; TCRdb indicates TRBD1, and absent DNA this call remains unverified. There are 15 residues in the CDR3. Per the germline V gene, CDR1 is SEHNR and CDR2 is FQNEAQ (reference sequence). This CDR3 is CASSLLGGASYEQYF.

The CDR3 loop reads CAISESPDSYNEQFF. This rearrangement joins TRBV10-3 to TRBJ2-1; the TRBD1 assignment by TCRdb is unverifiable without DNA. CDR3 length: 15 residues. CDR1 is ENHRY, CDR2 SYGVKD, per germline.

The chain is built from TRBV12-3 or TRBV12-4 and TRBJ1-5; the TCRdb call, TRBD1, lacks DNA for checking. The CDR3 spans 15 residues. This CDR3 reads CASSLLGAGNQPQHF.

The chain joins TRBV7-3 to TRBJ2-3; TCRdb proposes TRBD1, but this gene call is untestable without DNA. The CDR3 is 15 residues long. Germline assignment: CDR1 SGHTA and CDR2 FQGTGA. The CDR3 sequence is CASSWDRSPTDTQYF.

The V gene is TRBV4-2, the J gene TRBJ1-2. From germline, CDR1 is LGHNA and CDR2 YNFKEQ. There are 15 residues in the CDR3. The CDR3: CASSQASRADYGYTF.

V gene TRBV20-1 combines with J gene TRBJ2-3; TCRdb lists TRBD2, though no DNA is available to test this call. Germline V gene sequence: CDR1 DFQATT, CDR2 SNEGSKA (reference sequence). This CDR3 comprises 14 residues. The CDR3 sequence is CSARDPRLLDTQYF.

The J gene is TRBJ2-7, the V gene TRBV27; checking the TCRdb D call of TRBD1 is not possible without DNA. The CDR3 is 14 amino acids. Germline V lookup: CDR1 MNHEY, CDR2 SMNVEV (reference sequence). The CDR3 loop is CASSPLPQAYEQYF.

The V call is TRBV6-2 or TRBV6-3, the J call TRBJ2-1; TCRdb selects TRBD2, and the lack of DNA leaves this call unchecked. Germline CDR1 MNHEY, CDR2 SVGEGT. CDR3 size: 16 residues. CDR3 sequence: CASSRTSGFSYNEQFF.

The chain links TRBV6-2 or TRBV6-3 to TRBJ2-7. This CDR3 region has 13 residues. CDR1 and CDR2 from the germline V gene are MNHEY and SVGEGT. The CDR3 here is CAGSSRSSYEQYF.

The chain links TRBV7-9 to TRBJ2-2; TCRdb selects TRBD2, and the lack of DNA leaves this call unchecked. Germline values: CDR1 SEHNR, CDR2 FQNEAQ (reference sequence). The CDR3 length is 16 residues. CDR3 sequence: CASSLGVPSVGGELFF.

The V and J genes are TRBV5-1 and TRBJ2-3; lacking DNA, the TRBD2 call made by TCRdb goes unchecked. The germline gives CDR1 SGHRS, CDR2 YFSETQ. The length of the CDR3 is 17 residues. The CDR3 region is CASSPSLTSGGADTQYF.

The rearrangement uses TRBV20-1 and TRBJ2-4; with no DNA, the TCRdb D assignment of TRBD1 cannot be verified. The CDR3 has 15 amino acids. Germline V gene sequence: CDR1 DFQATT, CDR2 SNEGSKA (reference sequence). CDR3 protein: CGTSDSRVGINIQYF.

The gene calls are TRBV5-1 and TRBJ1-5. Germline CDR1 and CDR2: SGHRS and YFSETQ. This CDR3 comprises 14 residues. The CDR3 reads CASSLEGFGQPQHF.

The chain combines TRBV18 with TRBJ2-1. From germline, CDR1 is KGHSH and CDR2 LQKENI. The CDR3 is made up of 12 amino acids. The CDR3 loop reads CASSPIGNEQFF.

V and J are TRBV20-1 and TRBJ2-2; checking the TCRdb D call of TRBD1 is not possible without DNA. CDR1 and CDR2 (germline): DFQATT, SNEGSKA (reference sequence). This CDR3 has 13 amino acids. CDR3 region: CSAGGDDTGELFF.

This sequence joins TRBV4-2 and TRBJ2-7; checking the TCRdb D call of TRBD1 is not possible without DNA. The CDR3 contains 17 residues. CDR1 LGHNA and CDR2 YNFKEQ come from the germline V gene. The chain's CDR3 is CASSRGRLLDRHYEQYF.